This TCR beta chain was recorded in a study of blood T cell repertoires in COVID-19. Across the whole study: Specimens from acute and convalescent COVID-19 originated in the United States, Italy and Spain.

The CDR3 has 15 amino acids. The germline V and J ends were trimmed by 0 bases and 7 bases, with 16 bases remaining between them. Germline-derived CDR1 and CDR2 are SGHNT and YYREEE (reference sequence). Original processing methods: Using reference gene primer amplification, nucleated cell counts were estimated. Here immunoSEQ multiplex PCR was the method, and the copy in TCRdb shows in-frame clones only, minus some. The V and J calls and clone size come from that table; D and trimming were worked out from the DNA. The profile covers about 90,000 clones, with approximately 90% appearing a single time and 1.8% taken by the ten largest.

The sequenced material came from peripheral blood. V usage is TRBV5-4 and J usage is TRBJ2-5; a weak D match, TRBD2 (6 bases). The sequence was obtained from a human donor with active COVID-19. The donor label of this sample is uncertain. The CDR3 here is CASSLEGLTAGTQYF. The DNA of the CDR3 is TGTGCCAGCAGCTTGGAGGGTTTGACAGCGGGGACCCAGTACTTC.